These T cell receptor beta chains were read from a single sample in a study of T-cell reconstitution after alpha-beta-depleted transplantation in children. Each CDR3 protein gets one entry after TCRdb re-called the PCR reads with MiXCR. The table records about 980,000 distinct CDR3 sequences, roughly 29% of them present only once. The starting material was PBMCs, mostly from graft donor cells, obtained 360 days after TCRalphabeta/CD19-depleted stem cell transplant. The receptors come from a boy younger than two who had a stem cell transplant for SCID, so the T cells may come from the graft donor. Each CDR3 is given with its conserved first and last residue. A D gene is named only where the DNA matches it firmly. Size tells how often a clone was seen (once, few, many) or the class of an expanded clone, and some rows leave it out.

CDR3nt	CDR3aa	abundance	d_gene	len	j_gene	v_gene
TGTGCCAGCAGCTTGGGGGACAGTCCTCCAGATACGCAGTATTTT	CASSLGDSPPDTQYF	few	TRBD1	15	TRBJ2-3	TRBV5-5
TGTGCCAGCAGTTCCTCGATCGAGCCCCAGCATTTT	CASSSSIEPQHF	-	-	12	TRBJ1-5	TRBV28
TGCAGTGCTCAATCGGCAGAGCGTCGAAACATTCAGTACTTC	CSAQSAERRNIQYF	-	-	14	TRBJ2-4	TRBV20-1
TGTGCCAGCAGTCCCCGGGACTTTTACTCCTACGAGCAGTACTTC	CASSPRDFYSYEQYF	-	-	15	TRBJ2-7	TRBV12-3/TRBV12-4
TGTGCCAGCAGCTTAGGGACTAGCGATGAGCAGTTCTTC	CASSLGTSDEQFF	many	TRBD2	13	TRBJ2-1	TRBV11-3
TGCGCCAGCAGCTTGGTCCTCGGACTAGCGGGCAATGAGCAGTTCTTC	CASSLVLGLAGNEQFF	-	TRBD2	16	TRBJ2-1	TRBV5-1
TGTGCCAGCAGCGTGGGACCGATAGGAGATACGCAGTATTTT	CASSVGPIGDTQYF	few	-	14	TRBJ2-3	TRBV9
TGCAGTGCTAGAGCTAGCGGGGGGGCCTACAATGAGCAGTTCTTC	CSARASGGAYNEQFF	few	TRBD2	15	TRBJ2-1	TRBV20-1
TGCAGTGCCGGGTCAGGGAGTGAAAAACTGTTTTTT	CSAGSGSEKLFF	-	-	12	TRBJ1-4	TRBV20-1
TGTGCCAGCAGCTGGCAAAGTTCGAACACTGAAGCTTTCTTT	CASSWQSSNTEAFF	few	-	14	TRBJ1-1	TRBV5-6
TGCAGTGCACGGGACAGCATGGAAGCTTTCTTT	CSARDSMEAFF	-	TRBD1	11	TRBJ1-1	TRBV20-1
TGTGCCAGCAGGCACCGACAGGGAGGGTTCGGCACTGAAGCTTTCTTT	CASRHRQGGFGTEAFF	-	TRBD1	16	TRBJ1-1	TRBV12-3/TRBV12-4
TGCGCCAGCAGCTTGGGGATTAACTATGGCTACACCTTC	CASSLGINYGYTF	many	-	13	TRBJ1-2	TRBV5-1
TGTGCCAGCAGCTTGGTTGGGAGCTCTGGGGCCAACGTCCTGACTTTC	CASSLVGSSGANVLTF	-	-	16	TRBJ2-6	TRBV5-5
TGTGCCACCAGCAGAGACAGGCATCAGCCCCAGCATTTT	CATSRDRHQPQHF	many	-	13	TRBJ1-5	TRBV15
TGCGCCAGCAGCCAGGGGGTCGGGGAGCAGTACTTC	CASSQGVGEQYF	few	TRBD1	12	TRBJ2-7	TRBV10-2
TGTGCCACCAGTCCCAACCCAATGGAGGCGTCGACTAGCGGGGGGGTCAACTCCTACAATGAGCAGTTCTTC	CATSPNPMEASTSGGVNSYNEQFF	-	TRBD2	24	TRBJ2-1	TRBV24-1
TGTGCCAGCAGTTACCCAGTAGCCGGGGCCAACGTCCTGACTTTC	CASSYPVAGANVLTF	once	-	15	TRBJ2-6	TRBV6-5
TGCAGTGCTGGGAGGATAAACAGGGGACTCGGTTCACCCCTCCACTTT	CSAGRINRGLGSPLHF	-	TRBD1	16	TRBJ1-6	TRBV20-1
TGTGCCAGCAGTTTGCGGGGCGACCCCCAAGAGACCCAGTACTTC	CASSLRGDPQETQYF	-	-	15	TRBJ2-5	TRBV12-3/TRBV12-4
TGTGCCAGCAGCTCGATTGCTGTCACAGATACGCAGTATTTT	CASSSIAVTDTQYF	-	-	14	TRBJ2-3	TRBV7-9
TGCAGCGTTACCGGACAGGGGGCCCAAAACATTCAGTACTTC	CSVTGQGAQNIQYF	-	TRBD1	14	TRBJ2-4	TRBV29-1
TGCAGCGGCCAACCCCTAGCGGGGGTCAATGAGCAGTTCTTC	CSGQPLAGVNEQFF	few	TRBD2	14	TRBJ2-1	TRBV29-1
TGTGCCATCCAACGGACTAGTGATTACGAGCAGTACTTC	CAIQRTSDYEQYF	once	TRBD2	13	TRBJ2-7	TRBV10-3
TGTGCCAGCAGCTTGCATGGTTCGGGGGAGCTGTTTTTT	CASSLHGSGELFF	-	-	13	TRBJ2-2	TRBV5-8
TGTGCCATAAGGGTAGCGGGGGGTTCCTACAATGAGCAGTTCTTC	CAIRVAGGSYNEQFF	few	TRBD2	15	TRBJ2-1	TRBV10-3
TGTGCCAGCAGTCCAGCGTCCACGGAGTCAGATACGCAGTATTTT	CASSPASTESDTQYF	-	-	15	TRBJ2-3	TRBV12-3/TRBV12-4
TGTGCCAGCAGTCCTCGACTAGCGCAGGAGCAGTACTTC	CASSPRLAQEQYF	few	TRBD2	13	TRBJ2-7	TRBV12-3/TRBV12-4
TGTGCCAGCAGTTTGGGGACGGTATCGGTTCAGTACTTC	CASSLGTVSVQYF	-	-	13	TRBJ2-4	TRBV12-3/TRBV12-4
TGTGCCAGCCAGGTTCCCGGGGGCGAGCAGTACTTC	CASQVPGGEQYF	many	-	12	TRBJ2-7	TRBV6-5
TGTGCCAGCAGTTTCTCCCGACAGGGGGTACGAGAGACCCAGTACTTC	CASSFSRQGVRETQYF	-	TRBD1	16	TRBJ2-5	TRBV28
TGTGCCAGCAGCTTCTCGATCGGGTCTGAAGCTTTCTTT	CASSFSIGSEAFF	few	-	13	TRBJ1-1	TRBV12-3/TRBV12-4